This TCR beta chain was found in a study of cytotoxic CD8 clonotypes in ibrutinib-treated CLL. Study as a whole: Among responders, approximately 24 were partial and 2 complete; after median roughly 66 months, approximately 15 stayed remitted and 12 progressed.

Turning to this clone: Its target is unknown.

Some clones are missing from TCRdb's copy, which holds only in-frame ones; the method was immunoSEQ multiplex PCR. Of 130,000 or so clones in the sample, 60% to 85% are singletons; the top ten hold around 30%. Findings of the study overall: An increase in clonality occurred at ibrutinib response, followed by a return toward baseline at progression. Relative to age-matched healthy donors, clonality at baseline was higher, and it tracked circulating CD8+ T-cell counts.

The V gene's germline CDR1 is MNHNS and CDR2 SASEGT. The length of the CDR3 is 15 residues. The V end was cut by 8 bases, the J end by 0 bases, with 14 bases between. Specimen: PBMCs, collected after 12 months of ibrutinib treatment. This clonotype originated in a human donor with chronic lymphocytic leukemia. The chain has TRBV6-1 and TRBJ2-1; D might be TRBD2 (6 bases). The CDR3 nucleotides read TGTGCCAGCGGAGGGACGGCGAGCTCCTACAATGAGCAGTTCTTC. This sequence encodes CASGGTASSYNEQFF.